This T cell receptor (beta chain) was captured in a study of cytomegalovirus exposure and HLA in healthy donors. Overall study results and limits: For cytomegalovirus status, the classifier reportedly gave diagnoses with high specificity and sensitivity.

A word on this clone: What it recognizes is unknown.

CDR3 length: 18 residues. V was trimmed by 11 bases and J by 1 base, leaving 28 bases between them. Germline V CDR1 and CDR2: LNHDA, SQIVND (reference sequence). PCR amplification relied on 60 Vbeta primers (plus 13 Jbeta primers). Repertoires were generated with immunoSEQ multiplex PCR, while TCRdb's copy carries only in-frame clones and drops some. Among roughly 130,000 clones listed, roughly 80% were seen once. The source is a man aged 35 to 55 in good health and CMV-seronegative. The J gene is TRBJ2-3, the V gene TRBV19, with a tentative D call TRBD2 (6 bases). The sample comprised PBMCs. Here the CDR3 DNA reads TGTGCCTCGTCCACGTCCGGGGGTAGCATTAGGGGCACAGATACGCAGTATTTT. Protein sequence: CASSTSGGSIRGTDTQYF.